This T cell receptor (beta chain) was sequenced during a study of cytomegalovirus exposure and HLA in healthy donors. Broader study findings: Among TCR beta chains, those listed as cytomegalovirus-associated numbered over 150. Accounts indicate the classifier identified cytomegalovirus status with strong specificity and sensitivity.

This clone showed up just once. The antigen is not known. The donors belonged to the 120-subject validation cohort, separate from the roughly 670-subject first cohort. TCRdb's copy holds only in-frame clones and misses some; the assay was immunoSEQ multiplex PCR. In the table there are approximately 200,000 clones, approximately 78% of which are singletons. This CDR3 comprises 13 residues. V lost 6 bases and J 3 bases, leaving 13 bases between the germline ends. The germline CDR1 and CDR2 sequences are SGHTS and YDEGEE. This receptor was taken from a woman aged 30 to 39 in good health and CMV-seronegative. The chain employs TRBV5-8 and TRBJ2-7; D is perhaps TRBD1 (6 bases). The sample comprised PBMCs. CDR3 sequence (DNA): TGTGCCAGCACCCTACAGGGTCTCTACGAGCAGTACTTC. Translated: CASTLQGLYEQYF.